This T cell receptor (beta chain) was sequenced in a study of PD-1 blockade in classical Hodgkin lymphoma. Study-level points and caveats: Partial responders and progressors had significantly lower baseline TCR diversity. Newly diagnosed patients had baseline TCR diversity that was reportedly lower than that of healthy donors.

All patients relapsed after autologous stem cell transplantation, and brentuximab vedotin exposure varied. Germline lookup yields CDR1 SGHDN and CDR2 FVKESK. V was shortened by 0 bases and J by 5 bases, with 16 bases between the two germline ends. The length of the CDR3 is 16 residues. About this clone: The antigen is unknown.

Only in-frame clones appear in the TCRdb table, and some are missing; sequencing was by immunoSEQ multiplex PCR. Of tens of thousands of clones listed, 88% were seen once; the top ten hold over 5%. The chain carries TRBV14 and TRBJ1-1; D is perhaps TRBD1 (5 bases). Here the sequenced sample was peripheral blood mononuclear cells (PBMCs), taken before the second cycle of nivolumab. The clonotype originates from a human donor with classical Hodgkin lymphoma. The CDR3 coding sequence is TGTGCCAGCAGCCAAGAACCAGGGAGGATGAGGACTGAAGCTTTCTTT. Amino acid sequence: CASSQEPGRMRTEAFF. Complete variable domain (other parts from reference TRBV14 and TRBJ1-1): EAGVTQFPSHSVIEKGQTVTLRCDPISGHDNLYWYRRVMGKEIKFLLHFVKESKQDESGMPNNRFLAERTGGTYSTLKVQPAELEDSGVYFCASSQEPGRMRTEAFFGQGTRLTVV.